A selection of T cell receptor beta chains follows, all from one sample in a study of blood T cell repertoires in COVID-19. TCRdb keeps only in-frame clones here, not all; method: immunoSEQ multiplex PCR. Found here are just under 150,000 clones, 87% of them singletons; the top ten hold about 37%. Sequencing used peripheral blood. The receptors shown here come from a man aged 45-65 years who had recovered from COVID-19. The CDR3 runs from the conserved cysteine through the conserved F or W. A D gene is named only where the DNA matches it firmly. Rows may omit the clone size; those that give it use once, few, many or a size class.

size: NA; J: TRBJ2-5; D: TRBD2; V: TRBV5-1; CDR3: CASSVTGTSGGRKGETQYF; DNA: TGCGCCAGCAGCGTGACCGGGACTAGCGGGGGACGGAAGGGAGAGACCCAGTACTTC
size: NA; J: TRBJ2-5; D: NA; V: TRBV11-2; CDR3: CASSLMTAQETQYF; DNA: TGTGCCAGCAGCTTAATGACAGCGCAAGAGACCCAGTACTTC
size: NA; J: TRBJ1-4; D: TRBD1; V: TRBV19; CDR3: CASSKGGNGEKLFF; DNA: TGTGCCAGTAGTAAAGGGGGCAACGGTGAAAAACTGTTTTTT
size: once; J: TRBJ2-1; D: TRBD2; V: TRBV4-1; CDR3: CASSHMGLLSYNEQFF; DNA: TGCGCCAGCAGCCACATGGGACTACTCTCCTACAATGAGCAGTTCTTC
size: NA; J: TRBJ1-4; D: TRBD1; V: TRBV16; CDR3: CASSQIVPVGDRGREKLFF; DNA: TGTGCCAGCAGCCAAATTGTGCCGGTCGGGGACAGGGGTCGTGAAAAACTGTTTTTT
size: NA; J: TRBJ2-3; D: TRBD2; V: TRBV6-5; CDR3: CASRLAGGPADTQYF; DNA: TGTGCCAGCAGGCTAGCGGGGGGGCCCGCAGATACGCAGTATTTT
size: few; J: TRBJ1-1; D: TRBD1; V: TRBV6-2/TRBV6-3; CDR3: CASSYGQGMTEAFF; DNA: TGTGCCAGCAGTTACGGACAGGGAATGACTGAAGCTTTCTTT
size: NA; J: TRBJ1-2; D: NA; V: TRBV11-3; CDR3: CASSPWWSSDGYTF; DNA: TGTGCCAGCAGCCCATGGTGGAGTTCGGATGGCTACACCTTC
size: NA; J: TRBJ2-3; D: TRBD1; V: TRBV24-1; CDR3: CATSTGTGPDTQYF; DNA: TGTGCCACCAGTACCGGGACAGGGCCAGATACGCAGTATTTT
size: NA; J: TRBJ2-2; D: NA; V: TRBV6-1; CDR3: CASSELGIELERDTGELFF; DNA: TGTGCCAGCAGTGAACTCGGAATCGAACTAGAGAGGGACACCGGGGAGCTGTTTTTT
size: many; J: TRBJ2-5; D: NA; V: TRBV15; CDR3: CATSRDLTLETQYF; DNA: TGTGCCACCAGCAGAGATCTTACATTGGAGACCCAGTACTTC
size: NA; J: TRBJ2-3; D: NA; V: TRBV2; CDR3: CASSYGGMLGTDTQYF; DNA: TGTGCCAGCAGTTACGGAGGGATGTTGGGCACAGATACGCAGTATTTT
size: NA; J: TRBJ1-4; D: TRBD1; V: TRBV19; CDR3: CASRQGGNEKLFF; DNA: TGTGCCAGTCGACAGGGGGGAAATGAAAAACTGTTTTTT
size: NA; J: TRBJ2-7; D: TRBD1; V: TRBV6-5; CDR3: CASSRDRGHEQYF; DNA: TGTGCCAGCAGTCGGGACAGGGGCCACGAGCAGTACTTC
size: NA; J: TRBJ1-1; D: TRBD1; V: TRBV4-3; CDR3: CASSTLTGGITEAFF; DNA: TGCGCCAGCAGCACCCTGACAGGGGGAATCACTGAAGCTTTCTTT
size: NA; J: TRBJ2-1; D: TRBD2; V: TRBV4-2; CDR3: CASSKTYSSGGLNNEQFF; DNA: TGTGCCAGCAGCAAAACTTACTCAAGCGGGGGCCTAAACAATGAGCAGTTCTTC
size: NA; J: TRBJ2-7; D: NA; V: TRBV5-1; CDR3: CASSLGGAREQYF; DNA: TGCGCCAGCAGCTTGGGTGGGGCGAGAGAGCAGTACTTC
size: NA; J: TRBJ1-1; D: NA; V: TRBV30; CDR3: CAWSELVGGVAFF; DNA: TGTGCCTGGAGCGAACTCGTCGGGGGAGTGGCTTTCTTT
size: NA; J: TRBJ2-2; D: TRBD2; V: TRBV5-4; CDR3: CASSLELAGDTGELFF; DNA: TGTGCCAGCAGCTTGGAGCTAGCGGGGGATACCGGGGAGCTGTTTTTT
size: once; J: TRBJ2-1; D: NA; V: TRBV6-2/TRBV6-3; CDR3: CASSGGVNEQFF; DNA: TGTGCCAGCAGTGGAGGGGTCAATGAGCAGTTCTTC
size: NA; J: TRBJ2-3; D: NA; V: TRBV6-6; CDR3: CAVTVTSTDTQYF; DNA: TGTGCTGTAACGGTTACTAGCACAGATACGCAGTATTTT
size: NA; J: TRBJ1-1; D: TRBD1; V: TRBV2; CDR3: CASSRDRGRGNTEAFF; DNA: TGTGCCAGCAGCCGGGACAGGGGGCGGGGGAACACTGAAGCTTTCTTT
size: NA; J: TRBJ1-5; D: TRBD1; V: TRBV15; CDR3: CATSGDRVAQPQHF; DNA: TGTGCCACCAGCGGAGACAGGGTGGCTCAGCCCCAGCATTTT
size: NA; J: TRBJ2-7; D: NA; V: TRBV11-3; CDR3: CASSTGSYEQYF; DNA: TGTGCCAGCAGCACAGGATCCTACGAGCAGTACTTC
size: NA; J: TRBJ1-5; D: NA; V: TRBV6-5; CDR3: CASSLGVYSNQPQHF; DNA: TGTGCCAGCAGCTTGGGAGTTTATAGCAATCAGCCCCAGCATTTT
size: NA; J: TRBJ1-1; D: TRBD1; V: TRBV3-1/TRBV3-2; CDR3: CASRSDRVNTEAFF; DNA: TGTGCCAGCAGGTCCGACAGGGTGAACACTGAAGCTTTCTTT
size: NA; J: TRBJ1-4; D: NA; V: TRBV12-3/TRBV12-4; CDR3: CASSLAAPSYLFF; DNA: TGTGCCAGCAGTTTAGCGGCACCTTCTTATCTGTTTTTT
size: NA; J: TRBJ1-2; D: NA; V: TRBV6-5; CDR3: CASSYGPRSLYGYTF; DNA: TGTGCCAGCAGTTACGGGCCACGCTCTCTATATGGCTACACCTTC
size: NA; J: TRBJ1-3; D: TRBD1; V: TRBV9; CDR3: CASSVAGTGTSSGNTIYF; DNA: TGTGCCAGCAGCGTAGCGGGGACAGGTACTAGCTCTGGAAACACCATATATTTT
size: NA; J: TRBJ1-2; D: TRBD1; V: TRBV7-9; CDR3: CASSLVGQGETAGYTF; DNA: TGTGCCAGCAGCTTAGTAGGACAGGGGGAGACCGCTGGCTACACCTTC
size: NA; J: TRBJ1-1; D: TRBD1; V: TRBV5-4; CDR3: CASSFDRGRLNTEAFF; DNA: TGTGCCAGCAGCTTTGACAGGGGGCGGTTGAACACTGAAGCTTTCTTT
size: NA; J: TRBJ2-3; D: NA; V: TRBV6-4; CDR3: CASSVDFTAGDTQYF; DNA: TGTGCCAGCAGTGTGGACTTCACGGCCGGAGATACGCAGTATTTT
size: NA; J: TRBJ2-7; D: NA; V: TRBV19; CDR3: CASSIGIAREQYF; DNA: TGTGCCAGTAGTATCGGGATCGCCCGCGAGCAGTACTTC
size: NA; J: TRBJ1-3; D: TRBD1; V: TRBV2; CDR3: CASSGQGNSGNTIYF; DNA: TGTGCCAGCAGTGGACAGGGCAACTCTGGAAACACCATATATTTT
size: NA; J: TRBJ2-7; D: TRBD1; V: TRBV4-3; CDR3: CASSPLPTGNRDRAYEQYF; DNA: TGCGCCAGCAGCCCGCTTCCTACCGGAAACCGGGACAGGGCCTACGAGCAGTACTTC
size: NA; J: TRBJ2-7; D: TRBD1; V: TRBV12-5; CDR3: CASGAPGQGMNEQYF; DNA: TGTGCTAGTGGTGCCCCTGGACAGGGGATGAACGAGCAGTACTTC
size: NA; J: TRBJ1-2; D: TRBD1; V: TRBV7-3; CDR3: CASSFGTGGGYTF; DNA: TGTGCCAGCAGCTTCGGGACAGGGGGAGGCTACACCTTC
size: NA; J: TRBJ1-5; D: TRBD1; V: TRBV2; CDR3: CASTGEGARNQPQHF; DNA: TGTGCCAGCACGGGAGAGGGGGCTAGGAATCAGCCCCAGCATTTT
size: NA; J: TRBJ2-1; D: TRBD1; V: TRBV6-5; CDR3: CASSYGQGAVRNEQFF; DNA: TGTGCCAGCAGTTACGGACAGGGGGCCGTTCGCAATGAGCAGTTCTTC
size: NA; J: TRBJ1-1; D: NA; V: TRBV29-1; CDR3: CSVQSQGTTEAFF; DNA: TGCAGCGTTCAATCCCAGGGAACCACTGAAGCTTTCTTT
size: NA; J: TRBJ2-7; D: TRBD1; V: TRBV9; CDR3: CASSASLGQGYEQYF; DNA: TGTGCCAGCAGCGCGTCGTTGGGACAGGGCTACGAGCAGTACTTC
size: NA; J: TRBJ2-7; D: NA; V: TRBV7-9; CDR3: CASSLHYEQYF; DNA: TGTGCCAGCAGCTTACACTACGAGCAGTACTTC
size: NA; J: TRBJ1-1; D: NA; V: TRBV4-1; CDR3: CASSLTGTLNTEAFF; DNA: TGCGCCAGCAGCTTAACCGGGACTCTAAACACTGAAGCTTTCTTT
size: NA; J: TRBJ1-5; D: TRBD1; V: TRBV6-1; CDR3: CASSEGANIQGRPQHF; DNA: TGTGCCAGCAGTGAAGGCGCAAACATACAGGGGAGGCCCCAGCATTTT
size: once; J: TRBJ2-1; D: TRBD1; V: TRBV19; CDR3: CASSESKGATDEQFF; DNA: TGTGCCAGTAGTGAGTCGAAGGGGGCGACGGATGAGCAGTTCTTC
size: NA; J: TRBJ2-2; D: NA; V: TRBV4-2; CDR3: CASSQESDFRGLNTGELFF; DNA: TGTGCCAGCAGCCAAGAGAGCGATTTTAGGGGCTTAAACACCGGGGAGCTGTTTTTT
size: NA; J: TRBJ2-7; D: NA; V: TRBV14; CDR3: CASSQETLEQYF; DNA: TGTGCCAGCAGCCAAGAGACTCTCGAGCAGTACTTC
size: once; J: TRBJ1-4; D: NA; V: TRBV19; CDR3: CASSIAAGPNEKLFF; DNA: TGTGCCAGTAGTATAGCGGCAGGGCCTAATGAAAAACTGTTTTTT
size: NA; J: TRBJ1-5; D: TRBD1; V: TRBV15; CDR3: CATSLDRVNNQPQHF; DNA: TGTGCCACCAGCTTGGACAGGGTAAACAATCAGCCCCAGCATTTT
size: NA; J: TRBJ1-1; D: TRBD1; V: TRBV6-2/TRBV6-3; CDR3: CASSYGQGTEAFF; DNA: TGTGCCAGCAGTTACGGACAGGGCACTGAAGCTTTCTTT
size: NA; J: TRBJ1-1; D: NA; V: TRBV9; CDR3: CASSADRNTEAFF; DNA: TGTGCCAGCAGCGCAGACAGGAACACTGAAGCTTTCTTT
size: NA; J: TRBJ1-2; D: NA; V: TRBV18; CDR3: CASSQTEDYGYTF; DNA: TGTGCCAGCTCACAGACAGAAGACTATGGCTACACCTTC
size: NA; J: TRBJ1-2; D: NA; V: TRBV12-3/TRBV12-4; CDR3: CASSPDSHYGYTF; DNA: TGTGCCAGCAGTCCCGACTCCCACTATGGCTACACCTTC
size: NA; J: TRBJ1-3; D: NA; V: TRBV30; CDR3: CAWSVGSSGNTIYF; DNA: TGTGCCTGGAGTGTTGGGAGCTCTGGAAACACCATATATTTT